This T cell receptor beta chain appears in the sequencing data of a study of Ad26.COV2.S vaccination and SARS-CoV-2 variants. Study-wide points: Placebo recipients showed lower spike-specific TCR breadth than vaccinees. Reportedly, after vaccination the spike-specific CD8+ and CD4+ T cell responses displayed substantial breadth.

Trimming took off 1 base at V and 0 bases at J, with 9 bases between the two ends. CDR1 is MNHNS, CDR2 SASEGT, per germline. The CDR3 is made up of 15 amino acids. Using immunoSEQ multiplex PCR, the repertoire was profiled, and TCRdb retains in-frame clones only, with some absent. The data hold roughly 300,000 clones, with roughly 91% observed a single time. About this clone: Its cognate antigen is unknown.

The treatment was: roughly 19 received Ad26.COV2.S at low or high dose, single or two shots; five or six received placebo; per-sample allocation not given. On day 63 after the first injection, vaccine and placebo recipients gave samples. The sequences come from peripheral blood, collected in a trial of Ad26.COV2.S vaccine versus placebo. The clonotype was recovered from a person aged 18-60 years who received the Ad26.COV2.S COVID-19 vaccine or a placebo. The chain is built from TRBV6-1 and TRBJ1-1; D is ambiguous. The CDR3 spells CASSEVILMNTEAFF. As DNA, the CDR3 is TGTGCCAGCAGTGAAGTAATACTCATGAACACTGAAGCTTTCTTT.